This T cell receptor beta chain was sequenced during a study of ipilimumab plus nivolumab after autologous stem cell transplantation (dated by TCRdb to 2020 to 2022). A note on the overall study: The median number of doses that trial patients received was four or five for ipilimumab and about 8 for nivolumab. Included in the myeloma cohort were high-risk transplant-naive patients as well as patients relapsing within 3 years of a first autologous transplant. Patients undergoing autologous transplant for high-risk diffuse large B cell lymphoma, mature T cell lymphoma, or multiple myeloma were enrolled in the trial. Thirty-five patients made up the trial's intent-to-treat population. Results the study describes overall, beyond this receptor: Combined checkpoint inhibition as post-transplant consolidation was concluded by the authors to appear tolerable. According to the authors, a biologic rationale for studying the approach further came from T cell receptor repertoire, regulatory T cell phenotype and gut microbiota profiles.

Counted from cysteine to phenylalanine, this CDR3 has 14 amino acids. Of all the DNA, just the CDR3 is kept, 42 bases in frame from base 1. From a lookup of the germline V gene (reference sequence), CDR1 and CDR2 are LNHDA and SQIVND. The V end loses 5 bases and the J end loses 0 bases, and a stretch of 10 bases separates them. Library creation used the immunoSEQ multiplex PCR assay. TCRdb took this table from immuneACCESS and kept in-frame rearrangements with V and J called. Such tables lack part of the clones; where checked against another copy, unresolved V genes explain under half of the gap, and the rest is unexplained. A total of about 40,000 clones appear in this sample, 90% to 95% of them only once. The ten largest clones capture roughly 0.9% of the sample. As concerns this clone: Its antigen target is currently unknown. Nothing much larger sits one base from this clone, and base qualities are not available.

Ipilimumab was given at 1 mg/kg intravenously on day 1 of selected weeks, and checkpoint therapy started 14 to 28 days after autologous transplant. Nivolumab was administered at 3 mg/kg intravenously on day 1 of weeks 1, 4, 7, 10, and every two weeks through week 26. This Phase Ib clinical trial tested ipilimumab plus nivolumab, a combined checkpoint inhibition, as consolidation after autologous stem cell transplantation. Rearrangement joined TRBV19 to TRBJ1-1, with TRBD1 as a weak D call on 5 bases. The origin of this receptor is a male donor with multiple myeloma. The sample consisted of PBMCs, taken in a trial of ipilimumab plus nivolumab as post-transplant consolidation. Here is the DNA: TGTGCCAGTAGTTTCGGGACGGTGAACACTGAAGCTTTCTTT. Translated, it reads CASSFGTVNTEAFF.